These 6 T cell receptor beta chains came from one sample sequenced in a study of OX40 agonist ivuxolimab in advanced cancers. Generated by immunoSEQ multiplex PCR, the TCRdb table keeps only in-frame clones and is missing some. Of about 98,000 clones in the sample, roughly nine tenths are singletons; the top ten hold about 0.8%. The material sequenced was CD4+ or CD8+ T cells sorted from blood, taken in a trial of the OX40 agonist ivuxolimab. These TCRs come from an adult with an advanced solid tumor such as melanoma, head and neck, liver or kidney cancer.

V gene TRBV13 combines with J gene TRBJ2-7, with TRBD2 matching 10 bases. Germline CDR1 and CDR2: PRHDT and FYEKMQ (reference sequence). CDR3 size: 14 residues. After removal of 3 bases from V and 12 bases from J, the junction contained 11 bases not matched to a gene. CDR3 sequence: CASSLSGTSASPYF. In nucleotides, the CDR3 is TGTGCCAGCAGCTTGTCCGGGACTAGCGCCAGTCCGTACTTC.

The V call is TRBV29-1, the J call TRBJ2-4; D ambiguous. The ends were cut back, 0 bases at V and 3 bases at J, with 9 bases in the middle. CDR1 and CDR2 from the germline V gene are SQVTM and ANQGSEA. The CDR3 extends over 14 amino acids. The CDR3 region is CSVEDSPGKNIQYF. DNA of the CDR3: TGCAGCGTTGAAGACTCACCTGGCAAAAACATTCAGTACTTC.

As concerns this clone: The same CDR3 arises from other DNA sequences in this sample as well. V gene TRBV30 combines with J gene TRBJ2-1; tentatively, D is TRBD1 (5 bases). The CDR3 is 13 amino acids. Germline lookup yields CDR1 GTSNPN and CDR2 SVGIG (reference sequence). Trimming pared 2 bases from V and 8 bases from J, leaving 13 bases between. The CDR3 DNA reads TGTGCCTGGAGTTGGGGCCCCGATTATGAGCAGTTCTTC. It encodes CAWSWGPDYEQFF.

J is TRBJ2-7 and V is TRBV10-3; D is uncertain. The CDR3 is 13 residues long. V lost 0 bases and J 4 bases, leaving 7 bases between the germline ends. Per germline, CDR1 ENHRY and CDR2 SYGVKD. The CDR3 here is CAISESLEYEQYF. The CDR3 nucleotides are TGTGCCATCAGTGAGTCGTTGGAGTACGAGCAGTACTTC.

The chain recombines TRBV5-1 with TRBJ2-2; unclear D gene. Germline CDR1 SGHRS, CDR2 YFSETQ. CDR3 length equals 14 residues. V lost 4 bases and J lost 1, with 8 bases in between. The CDR3 region has the DNA TGCGCCAGCAGCGAGAACCGGAACACCGGGGAGCTGTTTTTT. Translation: CASSENRNTGELFF.

The CDR3 region has the DNA TGTGCCAGCAGTTCCCTATGGGAGCAGTTCTTC. It codes for CASSSLWEQFF. The J gene is TRBJ2-1, the V gene TRBV6-5, with no clear D. The V end lost 4 bases, the J end lost 10 bases, and 8 bases lay between the germline ends. The germline CDR1 and CDR2 sequences are MNHEY and SVGAGI. This CDR3 is built from 11 residues.